This T cell receptor (beta chain) appears in the sequencing data of a study of shared clonotypes between healthy human individuals. Broader study findings: Non-shared clonotypes were found to have lower generation probabilities than the clonotypes that were shared by all four of the sorted-subset donors.

Germline V gene data show CDR1 as SQVTM and CDR2 as ANQGSEA. V lost 4 bases, J lost 0 bases, and 9 bases lay in between. This CDR3 is built from 13 residues. Details on this clone: The antigen remains undetermined. The sample has other DNA sequences that encode this CDR3 too.

Cells designated naive CD8 were CD45RO-negative and were positively selected for CCR7, with terminally differentiated effector memory CD45RA+ cells excluded. The run depth of the assay was deep. In the authors' methods: ImmunoSEQ sequences covered only the junction and lacked quality scores; filtering therefore differed. Clones were sequenced by immunoSEQ multiplex PCR, and TCRdb holds only the in-frame ones, with some missing. Clone size and the V and J calls come from that table; the DNA yielded D and trimming. The repertoire includes 2 million or so clones, about 95% of them detected once, and about 1.1% sits in the top ten.

Sequenced material: naive CD8+ T cells sorted from blood. V gene TRBV29-1 combines with J gene TRBJ1-1; D might be TRBD1 (6 bases). This sequence originates from a man younger than 30 in good health. CDR3 DNA: TGCAGCGTTGGTGGACAGCTGAACACTGAAGCTTTCTTT. It yields the protein CSVGGQLNTEAFF.